One T cell receptor beta chain is described in this entry. Using immunoSEQ multiplex PCR, the repertoire was profiled, and TCRdb retains in-frame clones only, with some absent. The table has about 550,000 clones, roughly 96% seen once; the top ten hold less than 0.13%. Terminally differentiated effector memory CD45RA+ cells were excluded by CCR7 positive selection of CD45RO-negative cells. This sample is part of a study of shared clonotypes between healthy human individuals. Study background: For every donor, three CD4 naive, three CD4 memory, two CD8 naive and one CD8 memory plates were used.

The clonotype was recovered from a woman aged 25 to 39 in good health. The specimen was naive CD8+ T cells sorted from blood.

The CDR3 sequence: CASSLEGEQYF. CDR3 sequence (DNA): TGTGCCAGCAGCCTCGAGGGAGAGCAGTACTTC. This chain connects TRBV9 to TRBJ2-7; tentatively, D is TRBD2 (5 bases). The CDR3 consists of 11 residues. Between the trimmed V and J ends, which lost 4 bases and 7 bases, there was a span of 9 bases. In germline, CDR1 is SGDLS, CDR2 YYNGEE.